The T cell receptor (beta chain) under discussion was sequenced for a study of OX40 agonist ivuxolimab in advanced cancers. Study results and caveats: Antigens targeted by the expanded peripheral T cells were not determined. In CD8+ T cells, expanded clones were on average more numerous than in CD4+.

The length of the CDR3 is 12 residues. Germline V gene data show CDR1 as SGHKS and CDR2 as YYEKEE (reference sequence). V lost 0 bases, J lost 2 bases, and 3 bases lay in between. Clones were sequenced by immunoSEQ multiplex PCR, and TCRdb holds only the in-frame ones, with some missing. The table shows 30,000 to 40,000 clones, with more than 80% occurring only once. Notes on this clone: Its antigen is currently unknown.

A history of autoimmune disease or systemic immunosuppression excluded patients. Material: CD4+ or CD8+ T cells sorted from blood, obtained in a trial of the OX40 agonist ivuxolimab. The chain employs TRBV5-5 and TRBJ2-7; D is unclear. The sequence derives from an adult with an advanced solid tumor such as melanoma, head and neck, liver or kidney cancer. In nucleotides, the CDR3 is TGTGCCAGCAGCTTGGTCCCCTACGAGCAGTACTTC. Translating it yields CASSLVPYEQYF.